The 4 T cell receptor beta chains reported below all come from one sample, sequenced in a study of blood T cell repertoires in COVID-19. The data were produced by immunoSEQ multiplex PCR, yet TCRdb's version contains in-frame clones alone and is incomplete. The sample lists about 340,000 clones, around 82% seen once, with just under 3% in the top ten. The specimen sequenced was peripheral blood. The receptors here all came from a man in his thirties or forties with active or convalescent COVID-19.

This clone was counted a single time. J is TRBJ2-7 and V is TRBV2; D remains ambiguous. Germline lookup yields CDR1 SNHLY and CDR2 FYNNEI. The CDR3 consists of 13 residues. V was clipped by 4 bases and J by 3 bases, with 10 bases between them. Here the CDR3 DNA reads TGTGCCAGCAGTGTTCGGTTAAGCTACGAGCAGTACTTC. Its translation: CASSVRLSYEQYF. Based on the CDR3 plus reference TRBV2 and TRBJ2-7, the full variable domain is EPEVTQTPSHQVTQMGQEVILRCVPISNHLYFYWYRQILGQKVEFLVSFYNNEISEKSEIFDDQFSVERPDGSNFTLKIRSTKLEDSAMYFCASSVRLSYEQYFGPGTRLTVT.

The genes are TRBV4-2 and TRBJ1-1; D ambiguous. V was trimmed by 1 base and J by 9 bases, leaving 12 bases between them. Germline V gives CDR1 LGHNA, CDR2 YNFKEQ. The CDR3 is 13 amino acids. The CDR3 loop reads CASSQGRGSQAFF. DNA for the CDR3: TGTGCCAGCAGCCAAGGACGGGGTTCCCAAGCTTTCTTT.

This clone was observed a few times. The chain combines TRBV5-1 with TRBJ2-7; 7 nucleotides align to TRBD2. CDR1 and CDR2 from the germline V gene are SGHRS and YFSETQ. The CDR3 totals 15 residues. Trimming took 0 bases from V and 2 from J; bases not matched to a gene: 5. The DNA of the CDR3 is TGCGCCAGCAGCTTGGCGGGGAGGGGAACCTACGAGCAGTACTTC. Its protein is CASSLAGRGTYEQYF. Complete variable domain (other parts from reference TRBV5-1 and TRBJ2-7): KAGVTQTPRYLIKTRGQQVTLSCSPISGHRSVSWYQQTPGQGLQFLFEYFSETQRNKGNFPGRFSGRQFSNSRSEMNVSTLELGDSALYLCASSLAGRGTYEQYFGPGTRLTVT.

The chain combines TRBV18 with TRBJ2-1; 7 bases line up with TRBD2. V lost 3 bases to trimming and J lost 8 bases; unmatched junction nucleotides: 4. The V gene's germline CDR1 is KGHSH and CDR2 LQKENI. The CDR3 is 13 amino acids. The CDR3 loop is CASSPQRDDEQFF. CDR3 DNA sequence: TGTGCCAGCTCACCCCAGCGGGACGATGAGCAGTTCTTC.